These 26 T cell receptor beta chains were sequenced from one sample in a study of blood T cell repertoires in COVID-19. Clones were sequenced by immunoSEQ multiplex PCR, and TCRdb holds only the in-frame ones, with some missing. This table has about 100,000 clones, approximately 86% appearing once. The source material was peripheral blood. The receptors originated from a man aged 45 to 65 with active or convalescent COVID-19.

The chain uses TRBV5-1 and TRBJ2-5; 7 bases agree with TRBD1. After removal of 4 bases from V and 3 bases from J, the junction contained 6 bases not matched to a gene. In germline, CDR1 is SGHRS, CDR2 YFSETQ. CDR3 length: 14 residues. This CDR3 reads CASSIGTDKETQYF. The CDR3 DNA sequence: TGCGCCAGCAGCATCGGGACAGACAAAGAGACCCAGTACTTC.

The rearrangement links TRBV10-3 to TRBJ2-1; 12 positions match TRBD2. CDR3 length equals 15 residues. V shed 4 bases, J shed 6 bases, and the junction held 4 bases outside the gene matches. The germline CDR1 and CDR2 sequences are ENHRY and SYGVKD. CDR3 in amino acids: CAISGRTSGANEQFF. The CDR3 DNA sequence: TGTGCCATCAGTGGGCGGACTAGCGGGGCCAATGAGCAGTTCTTC.

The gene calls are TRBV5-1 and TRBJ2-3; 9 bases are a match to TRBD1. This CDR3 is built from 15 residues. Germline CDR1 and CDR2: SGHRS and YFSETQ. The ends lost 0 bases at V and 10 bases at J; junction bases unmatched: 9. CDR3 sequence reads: CASSLDGQGKSSQYF. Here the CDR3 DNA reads TGCGCCAGCAGCTTGGACGGACAGGGGAAGTCGTCGCAGTATTTT. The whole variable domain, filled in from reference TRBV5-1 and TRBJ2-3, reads KAGVTQTPRYLIKTRGQQVTLSCSPISGHRSVSWYQQTPGQGLQFLFEYFSETQRNKGNFPGRFSGRQFSNSRSEMNVSTLELGDSALYLCASSLDGQGKSSQYFGPGTRLTVL.

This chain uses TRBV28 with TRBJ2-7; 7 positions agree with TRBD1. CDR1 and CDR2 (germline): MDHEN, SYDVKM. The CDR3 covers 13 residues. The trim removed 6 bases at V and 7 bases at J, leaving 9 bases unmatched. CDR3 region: CASRSRQGGEQYV. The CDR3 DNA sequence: TGTGCCAGCAGGAGTAGACAGGGTGGTGAGCAGTACGTC.

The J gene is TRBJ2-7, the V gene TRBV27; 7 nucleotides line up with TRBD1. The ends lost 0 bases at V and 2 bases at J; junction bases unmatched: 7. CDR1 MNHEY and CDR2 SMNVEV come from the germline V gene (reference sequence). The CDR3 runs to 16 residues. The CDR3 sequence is CASSLSRTGFTYEQYF. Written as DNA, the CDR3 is TGTGCCAGCAGTTTATCGAGGACAGGTTTCACCTACGAGCAGTACTTC.

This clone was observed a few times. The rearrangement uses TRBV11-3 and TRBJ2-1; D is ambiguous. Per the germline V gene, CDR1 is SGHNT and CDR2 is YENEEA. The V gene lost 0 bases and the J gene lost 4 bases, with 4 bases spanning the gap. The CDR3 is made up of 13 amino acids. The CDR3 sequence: CASSLDYYNEQFF. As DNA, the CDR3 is TGTGCCAGCAGCTTAGACTATTACAATGAGCAGTTCTTC.

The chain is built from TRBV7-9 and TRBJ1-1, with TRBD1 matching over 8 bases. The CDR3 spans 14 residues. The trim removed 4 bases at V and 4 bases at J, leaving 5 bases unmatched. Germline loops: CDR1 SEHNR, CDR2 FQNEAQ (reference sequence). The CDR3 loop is CASSSNTGGTEAFF. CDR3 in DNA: TGTGCCAGCAGCTCCAATACAGGGGGCACTGAAGCTTTCTTT.

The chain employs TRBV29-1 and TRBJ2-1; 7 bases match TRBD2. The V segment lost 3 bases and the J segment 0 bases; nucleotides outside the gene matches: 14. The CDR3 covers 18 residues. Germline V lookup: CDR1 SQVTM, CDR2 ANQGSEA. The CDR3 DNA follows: TGCAGCGTTGACGACCCTTCCGGGACTACCGGCTCCTACAATGAGCAGTTCTTC. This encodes CSVDDPSGTTGSYNEQFF.

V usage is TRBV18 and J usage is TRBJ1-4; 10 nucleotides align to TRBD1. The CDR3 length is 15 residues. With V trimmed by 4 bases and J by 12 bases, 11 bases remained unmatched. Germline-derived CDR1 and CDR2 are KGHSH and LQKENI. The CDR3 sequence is CASSLVMDGTGELFF. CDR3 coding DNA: TGTGCCAGCTCACTTGTGATGGACGGGACAGGGGAACTGTTTTTT. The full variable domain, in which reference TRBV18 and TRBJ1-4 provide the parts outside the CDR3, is NAGVMQNPRHLVRRRGQEARLRCSPMKGHSHVYWYRQLPEEGLKFMVYLQKENIIDESGMPKERFSAEFPKEGPSILRIQQVVRGDSAAYFCASSLVMDGTGELFFGSGTQLSVL.

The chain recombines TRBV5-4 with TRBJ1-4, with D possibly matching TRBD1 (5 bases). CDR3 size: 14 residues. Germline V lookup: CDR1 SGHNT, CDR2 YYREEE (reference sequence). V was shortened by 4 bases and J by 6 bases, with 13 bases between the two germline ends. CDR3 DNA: TGTGCCAGCAGCCCTGACAGTAAACATGAAAAACTGTTTTTT. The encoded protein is CASSPDSKHEKLFF.

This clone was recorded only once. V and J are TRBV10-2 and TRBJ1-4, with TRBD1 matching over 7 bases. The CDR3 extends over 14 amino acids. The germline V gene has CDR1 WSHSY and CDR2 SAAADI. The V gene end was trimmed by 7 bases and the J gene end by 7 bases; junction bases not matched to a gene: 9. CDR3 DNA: TGCGCCAGCAATCGACAGGGTGTTAGTGAAAAACTGTTTTTT. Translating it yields CASNRQGVSEKLFF.

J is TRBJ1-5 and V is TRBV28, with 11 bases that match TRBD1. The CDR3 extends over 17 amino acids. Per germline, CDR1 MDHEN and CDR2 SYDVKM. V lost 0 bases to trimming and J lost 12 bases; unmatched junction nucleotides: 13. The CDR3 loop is CASSLWDRGRGVTSQHF. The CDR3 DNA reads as TGTGCCAGCAGTTTATGGGACAGGGGGCGCGGCGTAACAAGCCAGCATTTT.

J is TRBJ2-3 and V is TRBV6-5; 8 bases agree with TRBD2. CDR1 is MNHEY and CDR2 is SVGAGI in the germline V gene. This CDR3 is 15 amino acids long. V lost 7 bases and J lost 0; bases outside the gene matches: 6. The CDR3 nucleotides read TGTGCCAGCAACCACGAGCGGGGGAGCACAGATACGCAGTATTTT. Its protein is CASNHERGSTDTQYF.

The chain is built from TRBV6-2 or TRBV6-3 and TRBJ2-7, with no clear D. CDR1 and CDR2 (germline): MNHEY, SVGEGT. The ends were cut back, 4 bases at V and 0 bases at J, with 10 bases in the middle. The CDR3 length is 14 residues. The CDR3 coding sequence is TGTGCCAGCAGTTTAGCACCAAGCTCCTACGAGCAGTACGTC. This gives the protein CASSLAPSSYEQYV.

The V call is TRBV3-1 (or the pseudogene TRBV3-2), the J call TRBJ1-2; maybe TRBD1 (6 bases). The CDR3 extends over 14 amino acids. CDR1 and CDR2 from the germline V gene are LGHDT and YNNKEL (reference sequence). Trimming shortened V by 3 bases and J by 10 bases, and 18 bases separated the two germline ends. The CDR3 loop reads CASSQVGGAGLYTF. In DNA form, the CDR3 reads TGTGCCAGCAGCCAGGTGGGGGGGGCAGGCCTCTACACCTTC.

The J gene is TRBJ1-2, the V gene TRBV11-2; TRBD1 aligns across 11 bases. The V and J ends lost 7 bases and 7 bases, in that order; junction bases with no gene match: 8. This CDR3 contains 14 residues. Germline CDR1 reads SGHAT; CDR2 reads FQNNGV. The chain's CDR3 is CASTGTGGRGGYTF. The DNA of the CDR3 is TGTGCCAGCACCGGGACAGGGGGGAGAGGTGGCTACACCTTC. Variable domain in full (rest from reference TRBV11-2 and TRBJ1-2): EAGVAQSPRYKIIEKRQSVAFWCNPISGHATLYWYQQILGQGPKLLIQFQNNGVVDDSQLPKDRFSAERLKGVDSTLKIQPAKLEDSAVYLCASTGTGGRGGYTFGSGTRLTVV.

The CDR3 DNA follows: TGTGCCAGCAGTGCCCCGACAGGGCATAATTCACCCCTCCACTTT. The encoded protein is CASSAPTGHNSPLHF. J is TRBJ1-6 and V is TRBV28, with 7 bases fitting TRBD1. This CDR3 comprises 15 residues. Germline V gene lookup returns CDR1 MDHEN and CDR2 SYDVKM. V was clipped by 5 bases and J by 5 bases; unmatched bases: 6.

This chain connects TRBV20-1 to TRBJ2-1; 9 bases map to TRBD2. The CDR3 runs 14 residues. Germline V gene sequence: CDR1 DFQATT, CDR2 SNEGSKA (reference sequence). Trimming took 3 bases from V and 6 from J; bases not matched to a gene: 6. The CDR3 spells CSASQGLASNEQFF. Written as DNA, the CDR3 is TGCAGTGCTAGTCAGGGACTAGCATCCAATGAGCAGTTCTTC.

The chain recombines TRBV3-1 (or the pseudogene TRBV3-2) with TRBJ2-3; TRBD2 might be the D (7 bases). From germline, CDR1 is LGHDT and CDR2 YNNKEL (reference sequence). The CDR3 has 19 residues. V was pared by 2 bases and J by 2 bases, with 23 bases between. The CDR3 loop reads CASSQRRGGRLADTDTQYF. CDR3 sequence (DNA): TGTGCCAGCAGCCAAAGAAGAGGGGGTCGACTAGCAGACACAGATACGCAGTATTTT.

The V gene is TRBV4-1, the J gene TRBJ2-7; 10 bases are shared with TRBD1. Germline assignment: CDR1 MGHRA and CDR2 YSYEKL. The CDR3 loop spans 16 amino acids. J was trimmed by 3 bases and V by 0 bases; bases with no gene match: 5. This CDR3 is CASSQDSTGGDYEQYF. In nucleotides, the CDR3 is TGCGCCAGCAGCCAAGACTCGACAGGGGGCGACTACGAGCAGTACTTC.

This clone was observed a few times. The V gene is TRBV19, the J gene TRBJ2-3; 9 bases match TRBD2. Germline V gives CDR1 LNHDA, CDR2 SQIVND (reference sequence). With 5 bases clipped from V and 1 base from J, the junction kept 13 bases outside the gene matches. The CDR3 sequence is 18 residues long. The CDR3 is CASSPLYAGGHGTDTQYF. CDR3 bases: TGTGCCAGTAGTCCCCTCTATGCGGGGGGGCATGGCACAGATACGCAGTATTTT.

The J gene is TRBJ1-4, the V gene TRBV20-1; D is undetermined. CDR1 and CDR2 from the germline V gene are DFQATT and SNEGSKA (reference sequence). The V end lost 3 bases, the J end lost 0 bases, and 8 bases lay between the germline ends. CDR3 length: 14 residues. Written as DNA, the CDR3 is TGCAGTGCTAGTGTCGCAGCAACTAATGAAAAACTGTTTTTT. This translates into CSASVAATNEKLFF.

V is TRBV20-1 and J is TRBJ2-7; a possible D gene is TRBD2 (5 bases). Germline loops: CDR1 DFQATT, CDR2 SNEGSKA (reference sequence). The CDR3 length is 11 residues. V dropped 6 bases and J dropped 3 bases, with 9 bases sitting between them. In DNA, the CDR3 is TGCAGTGCCGACGGGGACTACGAGCAGTACTTC. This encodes CSADGDYEQYF.

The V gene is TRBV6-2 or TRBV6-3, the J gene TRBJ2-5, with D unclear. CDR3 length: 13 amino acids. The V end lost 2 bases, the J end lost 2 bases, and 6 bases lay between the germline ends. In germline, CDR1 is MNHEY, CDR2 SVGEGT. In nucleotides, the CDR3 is TGTGCCAGCAGTTACGTTGCGCAAGAGACCCAGTACTTC. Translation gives CASSYVAQETQYF.

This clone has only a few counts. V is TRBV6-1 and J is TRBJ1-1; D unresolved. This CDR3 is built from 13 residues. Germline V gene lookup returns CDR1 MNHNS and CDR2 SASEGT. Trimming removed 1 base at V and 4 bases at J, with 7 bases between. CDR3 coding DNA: TGTGCCAGCAGTGAAGAAGAGGGCACTGAAGCTTTCTTT. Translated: CASSEEEGTEAFF.

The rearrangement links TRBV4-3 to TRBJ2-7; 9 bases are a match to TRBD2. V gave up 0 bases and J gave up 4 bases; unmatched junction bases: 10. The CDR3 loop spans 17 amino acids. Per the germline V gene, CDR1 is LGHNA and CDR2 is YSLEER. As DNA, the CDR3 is TGCGCCAGCAGCCAAGATTGGGCGGGAGGGTCAATTTACGAGCAGTACTTC. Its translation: CASSQDWAGGSIYEQYF.